Sequencing of this T cell receptor beta chain was carried out in a study of blood T cell repertoires in COVID-19. TCRdb keeps only in-frame clones here, not all; method: immunoSEQ multiplex PCR. The repertoire consists of roughly 250,000 clones, with 65% to 85% occurring once and the leading ten covering about 4.5%. The clonotype originates from a man aged 45-60 years with active or convalescent COVID-19. Sequenced: peripheral blood.

The CDR3: CASRGGGGYTF. CDR3 DNA sequence: TGTGCCTCCCGGGGCGGGGGTGGCTACACCTTC. The chain combines TRBV30 with TRBJ1-2, with a tentative D call TRBD1 (5 bases). Germline CDR1 and CDR2: GTSNPN and SVGIG (reference sequence). Between the trimmed V and J ends, which lost 7 bases and 7 bases, there was a span of 13 bases. The CDR3 runs to 11 residues. The whole variable domain, remainder taken from reference TRBV30 and TRBJ1-2, is SQTIHQWPATLVQPVGSPLSLECTVEGTSNPNLYWYRQAAGRGLQLLFYSVGIGQISSEVPQNLSASRPQDRQFILSSKKLLLSDSGFYLCASRGGGGYTFGSGTRLTVV.